This T cell receptor beta chain was sequenced in a study of blood T cell repertoires in COVID-19. Clones were sequenced by immunoSEQ multiplex PCR, and TCRdb holds only the in-frame ones, with some missing. The sample includes fewer than 300,000 clones, around 89% of them seen just once. The CDR3 totals 15 residues. The ends lost 3 bases at V and 2 bases at J; junction bases unmatched: 3. Germline loops: CDR1 MNHNS, CDR2 SASEGT. The material sequenced was peripheral blood. This rearrangement joins TRBV6-1 to TRBJ2-7, with TRBD1 identical over 11 bases. The sequence was collected from a man aged 60-69 years who had recovered from COVID-19. The CDR3 is CASSEGGQGAYEQYF. CDR3 DNA sequence: TGTGCCAGCAGTGAGGGGGGACAGGGGGCCTACGAGCAGTACTTC.